This TCR beta chain was observed in a study of beta chain features in type 1 diabetes. The study reverse transcribed the entire isolated RNA, so it sequenced expressed TCRB transcripts. Libraries were prepared by immunoSEQ multiplex PCR; TCRdb keeps only in-frame clonotypes and omits some of them. The table lists around 430,000 clones, 30% of them singletons. In germline, CDR1 is SGHRS, CDR2 YFSETQ. V shed 1 base, J shed 6 bases, and the junction held 4 bases outside the gene matches. CDR3 length equals 15 residues. This receptor was obtained from a man between 18 and 29 years old in good health. The chain uses TRBV5-1 and TRBJ2-1; the match to TRBD2 covers 10 bases. Sequencing was done on a sample of naive CD4+ T cells from blood. CDR3 residues: CASSLLPSGSNEQFF. The CDR3 coding sequence is TGCGCCAGCAGCTTGCTCCCTAGCGGGAGCAATGAGCAGTTCTTC.